This T cell receptor (beta chain) was documented in a study of cytomegalovirus exposure and HLA in healthy donors. Study results and limitations: Some V segments (TRBV6-2 and TRBV6-3 among them) were excluded as indistinguishable. Most CMV-associated TCR beta chains were later found to appear HLA-restricted. Reports described diagnosis of cytomegalovirus status by the classifier as highly specific and sensitive.

Everyone who donated was a healthy bone marrow donor. The PCR contained 60 Vbeta and 13 Jbeta primers. Clones were read by immunoSEQ multiplex PCR, and TCRdb kept only the in-frame ones, dropping some. This table holds 150,000 to 200,000 clones, just over 75% found once. The length of the CDR3 is 14 residues. Trimming took 3 bases from V and 12 from J; bases not matched to a gene: 15. Germline V gene lookup returns CDR1 GTSNPN and CDR2 SVGIG (reference sequence). In the case of this clone: Antigen: not known.

The V gene is TRBV30, the J gene TRBJ2-3, with 7 bases lining up with TRBD1. The sequence derives from a woman in her 30s in good health and CMV-seropositive. Sequences were obtained from PBMCs. In nucleotides, the CDR3 is TGTGCCTGGAGCTCAACAGTACCGGGACAGAGACAGTATTTT. Its protein is CAWSSTVPGQRQYF.